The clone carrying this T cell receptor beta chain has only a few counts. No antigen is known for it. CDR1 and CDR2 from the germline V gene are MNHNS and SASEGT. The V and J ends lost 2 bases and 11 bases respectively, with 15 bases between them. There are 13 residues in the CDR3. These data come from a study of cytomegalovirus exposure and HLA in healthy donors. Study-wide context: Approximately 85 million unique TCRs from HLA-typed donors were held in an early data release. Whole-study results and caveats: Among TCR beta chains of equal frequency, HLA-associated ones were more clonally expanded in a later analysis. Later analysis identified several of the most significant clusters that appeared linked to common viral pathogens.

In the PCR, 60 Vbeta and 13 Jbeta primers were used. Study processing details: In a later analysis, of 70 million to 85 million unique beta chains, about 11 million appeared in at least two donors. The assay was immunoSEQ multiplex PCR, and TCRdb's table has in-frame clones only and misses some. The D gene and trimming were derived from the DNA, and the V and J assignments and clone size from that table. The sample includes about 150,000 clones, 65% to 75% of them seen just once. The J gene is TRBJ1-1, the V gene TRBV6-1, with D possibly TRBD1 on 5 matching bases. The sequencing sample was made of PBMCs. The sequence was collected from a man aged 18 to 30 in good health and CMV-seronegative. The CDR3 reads CASSEHGARAAFF. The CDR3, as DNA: TGTGCCAGCAGTGAACATGGGGCTCGGGCTGCTTTCTTT.